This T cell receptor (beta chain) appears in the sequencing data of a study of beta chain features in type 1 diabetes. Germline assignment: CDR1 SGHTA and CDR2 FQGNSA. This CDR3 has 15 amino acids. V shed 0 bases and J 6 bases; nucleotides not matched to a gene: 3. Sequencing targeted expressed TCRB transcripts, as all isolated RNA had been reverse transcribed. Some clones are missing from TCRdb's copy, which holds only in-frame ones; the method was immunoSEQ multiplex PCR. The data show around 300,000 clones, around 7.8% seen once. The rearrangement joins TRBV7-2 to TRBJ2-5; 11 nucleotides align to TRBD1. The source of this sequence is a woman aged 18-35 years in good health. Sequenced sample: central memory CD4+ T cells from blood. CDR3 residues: CASSLAGTGGKTQYF. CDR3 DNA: TGTGCCAGCAGCTTAGCAGGGACAGGGGGGAAGACCCAGTACTTC.